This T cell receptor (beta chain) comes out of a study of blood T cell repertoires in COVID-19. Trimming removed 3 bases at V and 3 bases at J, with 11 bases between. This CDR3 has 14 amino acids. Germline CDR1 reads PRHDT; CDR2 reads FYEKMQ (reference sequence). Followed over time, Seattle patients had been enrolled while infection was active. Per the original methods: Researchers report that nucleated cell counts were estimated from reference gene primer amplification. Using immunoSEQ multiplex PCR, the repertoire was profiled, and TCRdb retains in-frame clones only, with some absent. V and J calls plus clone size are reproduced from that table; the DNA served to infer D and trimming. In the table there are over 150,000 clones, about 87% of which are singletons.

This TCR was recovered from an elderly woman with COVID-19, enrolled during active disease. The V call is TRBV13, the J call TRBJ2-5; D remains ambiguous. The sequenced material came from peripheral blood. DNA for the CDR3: TGTGCCAGCAGCTTCCGACGGAGAGAAGAGACCCAGTACTTC. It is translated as CASSFRRREETQYF.